This T cell receptor beta chain was sequenced for a study of PD-L1 blockade in urothelial cancer. About the research overall: Prior regimens of chemotherapy numbered 0 to 3 per patient. Counts from blood samples showed a median of 141,255 T cells. Points from the study as a whole: More expansion of tumor-associated blood clones, seen at 3 weeks, marked durable-benefit patients.

On this clone: Its cognate antigen is unknown.

Pretreatment sampling and on-treatment sampling together yielded between 1 and 8 samples for each patient. Repertoires were generated with immunoSEQ multiplex PCR, while TCRdb's copy carries only in-frame clones and drops some. The sample records approximately 100,000 clones, approximately 91% being singletons. The sample in question was PBMCs, obtained around atezolizumab (anti-PD-L1) treatment. This TCR came from a woman aged 80 or over with urothelial cancer.

This chain's CDR3 is CASSLVAFYEQYF. The CDR3 coding sequence is TGTGCCAGCAGTTTGGTGGCTTTCTACGAGCAGTACTTC. The chain recombines TRBV27 with TRBJ2-7; D gene uncertain. Trimming pared 3 bases from V and 3 bases from J, leaving 9 bases between. This CDR3 is built from 13 residues. CDR1 and CDR2 from the germline V gene are MNHEY and SMNVEV (reference sequence).